These 9 T cell receptor beta chains were sequenced from one sample in a study of tumor and adjacent non-tumor tissue in lung cancer. Three rounds of nested PCR, following a modified ARM-PCR protocol, produced the TCRbeta library. TCRdb analysed the multiplex PCR reads with MiXCR anew, one entry per CDR3 protein. The table includes 120,000 to 150,000 distinct CDR3 sequences, around two thirds detected once. No cell sorting was done before RNA was extracted from the tissue. What was sequenced was lung tumor tissue. These TCRs come from a man aged 60 to 75 with small cell lung cancer.

The chain uses TRBV11-2 and TRBJ2-7; a weak D match, TRBD1 (5 bases). Deletions cut 5 bases from V and 7 bases from J, with 21 bases between. This CDR3 has 15 amino acids. Germline lookup yields CDR1 SGHAT and CDR2 FQNNGV. The CDR3 sequence: CASSLRASDIVEQYF. CDR3 sequence (DNA): TGTGCCAGCAGCCTCCGGGCCTCGGACATTGTAGAGCAGTACTTC.

A word on this clonotype: At one boundary the junction diverges from the germline segment, which might be a read error. The chain recombines TRBV11-2 with TRBJ2-1, with D perhaps assigned TRBD1 or TRBD2 (5 bases each). This CDR3 is built from 16 residues. Germline CDR1 and CDR2: SGHAT and FQNNGV. CDR3 in amino acids: CASKVWGRVPYNEQFF. The CDR3 DNA follows: TGTGCCAGCAAAGTTTGGGGGAGAGTCCCTTACAATGAGCAGTTCTTT.

Worth noting for this clonotype: One end of the junction is discordant with germline, which a read error may explain. This chain links TRBV20-1 with TRBJ2-5; TRBD2 matches 9 bases. The CDR3 length is 14 residues. CDR1 and CDR2 (germline): DFQATT, SNEGSKA (reference sequence). The CDR3, as DNA: TGCAGTACTAGTTATATGGGACTAGCTGAGACCCAGTACTTC. Translated, it gives CSTSYMGLAETQYF.

A remark on this clonotype: Just one base apart from a much larger clone, this may be a read error. The chain recombines TRBV6-5 with TRBJ1-4; D possibly corresponds to TRBD1 (6 bases). V lost 6 bases, J lost 6 bases, and 8 bases lay in between. There are 12 residues in the CDR3. The germline gives CDR1 MNHEY, CDR2 SVGAGI. The CDR3 DNA sequence: TGTGCCAGCAGAAGGGGGGATGAAAAACTGTTTTTT. Its translation: CASRRGDEKLFF.

Points on this clonotype: An end of the junction differs from the germline gene, which may be a read error. The rearrangement links TRBV11-1 to TRBJ2-1; possible D gene TRBD1, 5 bases. The CDR3 extends over 15 amino acids. The germline CDR1 and CDR2 sequences are SGHAT and FQDESV (reference sequence). The CDR3 coding sequence is TGTGCAAGCAGCCCTCCACAGGATAGGGTGGATGAGCAGTTCTTC. Amino acid sequence: CASSPPQDRVDEQFF. The full variable domain, with the rest looked up from reference TRBV11-1 and TRBJ2-1, is EAEVAQSPRYKITEKSQAVAFWCDPISGHATLYWYRQILGQGPELLVQFQDESVVDDSQLPKDRFSAERLKGVDSTLKIQPAELGDSAMYLCASSPPQDRVDEQFFGPGTRLTVL.

A word on this clonotype: The CDR3 carries no conserved terminal phenylalanine or tryptophan, so it likely arises from a read error. The chain employs TRBV12-3 or TRBV12-4 and TRBJ2-2; possibly TRBD1 for D (6 bases). The CDR3 length is 13 residues. Trimming removed 5 bases from V and 5 bases from J, with 9 bases in between. The CDR3 region has the DNA TGTGCCAGCAGTCTAGGGGGAACCGGGGAGCTGTTTATT. It translates to CASSLGGTGELFI.

In the case of this clonotype: At one end, the junction sequence differs from germline, possibly due to a read error. The chain couples TRBV6-1 to TRBJ2-6; 9 bases align to TRBD1. This CDR3 is built from 20 residues. Germline CDR1 and CDR2: MNHNS and SASEGT. CDR3 DNA sequence: TGTGCCAGCGGTGAAGTCCCGGGACAGGGTAGAAGCTATGGGGCCAACGTCCTGACTTTC. This gives the protein CASGEVPGQGRSYGANVLTF.

Of note for this clonotype: A junction end diverges from the germline sequence, so it may reflect a read error. The rearrangement joins TRBV11-2 to TRBJ1-5, with unresolved D. Germline V gene lookup returns CDR1 SGHAT and CDR2 FQNNGV. The CDR3 length is 13 residues. The CDR3 sequence is CASILSGYQPQHF. CDR3 coding DNA: TGTGCCAGCATCTTATCGGGGTACCAGCCCCAGCATTTT.

The chain uses TRBV5-4 and TRBJ2-7; 10 bases are shared with TRBD2. This CDR3 region has 14 residues. Germline CDR1 and CDR2: SGHNT and YYREEE (reference sequence). Unmatched junction bases numbered 7, after V lost 4 bases and J lost 6 bases. CDR3 sequence: CASSAASGSSEQYV. The CDR3 nucleotides read TGTGCCAGCAGCGCGGCTAGCGGGAGTTCCGAGCAGTACGTC.